The present entry profiles one T cell receptor beta chain with its context. The CDR3 has 13 residues. The J segment lost 5 bases and the V segment lost 6 bases, leaving 4 bases of the junction unmatched. Germline V gene sequence: CDR1 MNHEY, CDR2 SVGAGI. Authors' data handling: Amplifying reference gene primers gave estimates of nucleated cell counts. Produced via immunoSEQ multiplex PCR; TCRdb's table is partial and in-frame only. The V and J calls and the clone size are those of that table, but D and trimming were determined from the DNA. This table holds 110,000 to 150,000 clones, roughly 85% found once. The data are from a study of blood T cell repertoires in COVID-19. The wider study: Specimens from acute and convalescent COVID-19 originated in the United States, Italy and Spain. T cells, B-cell-depleted T cells, or PBMCs supplied cDNA or gDNA.

This receptor was identified in a man aged 45-60 years with acute or convalescent COVID-19. Sequenced: peripheral blood. The chain joins TRBV6-5 to TRBJ1-5; TRBD1 aligns across 7 bases. Written as DNA, the CDR3 is TGTGCCAGCAGGGCAACAGGGGATCAGCCCCAGCATTTT. It is translated as CASRATGDQPQHF.